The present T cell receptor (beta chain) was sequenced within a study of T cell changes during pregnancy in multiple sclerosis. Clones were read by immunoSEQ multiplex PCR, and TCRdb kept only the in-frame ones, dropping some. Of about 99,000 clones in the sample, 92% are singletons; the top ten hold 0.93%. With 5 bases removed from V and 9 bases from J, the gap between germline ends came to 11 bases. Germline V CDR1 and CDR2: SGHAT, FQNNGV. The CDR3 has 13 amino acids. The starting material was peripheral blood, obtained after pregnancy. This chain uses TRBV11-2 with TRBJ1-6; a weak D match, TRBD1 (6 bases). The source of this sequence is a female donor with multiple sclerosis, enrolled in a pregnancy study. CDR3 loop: CASSRGAGSPLHF. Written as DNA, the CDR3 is TGTGCCAGCAGCCGGGGGGCGGGTTCACCCCTCCACTTT.